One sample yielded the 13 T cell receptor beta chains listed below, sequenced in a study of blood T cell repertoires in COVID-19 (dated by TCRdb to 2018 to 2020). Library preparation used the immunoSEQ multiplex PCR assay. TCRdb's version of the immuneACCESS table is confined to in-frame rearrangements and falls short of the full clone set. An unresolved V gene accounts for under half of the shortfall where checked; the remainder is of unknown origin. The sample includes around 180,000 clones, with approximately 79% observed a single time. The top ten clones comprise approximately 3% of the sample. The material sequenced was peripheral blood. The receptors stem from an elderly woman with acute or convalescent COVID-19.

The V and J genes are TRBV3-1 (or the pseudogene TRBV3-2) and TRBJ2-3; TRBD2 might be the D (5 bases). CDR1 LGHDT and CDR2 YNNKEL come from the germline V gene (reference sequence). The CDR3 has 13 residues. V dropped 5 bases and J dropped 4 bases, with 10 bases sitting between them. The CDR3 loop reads CASSSTKPDTQYF. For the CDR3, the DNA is TGTGCCAGCAGCTCGACTAAGCCAGATACGCAGTATTTT.

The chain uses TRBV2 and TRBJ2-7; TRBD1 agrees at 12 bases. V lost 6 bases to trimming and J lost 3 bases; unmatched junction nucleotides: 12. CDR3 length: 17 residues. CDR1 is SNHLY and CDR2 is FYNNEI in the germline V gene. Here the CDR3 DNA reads TGTGCCAGCAGCGGGACAGGGGGCGGGTTCCGGGTCTACGAGCAGTACTTC. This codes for CASSGTGGGFRVYEQYF.

The CDR3 here is CASSLGLERDYGYTF. Written as DNA, the CDR3 is TGCGCCAGCAGCTTGGGGTTGGAGAGGGACTATGGCTACACCTTC. V gene TRBV5-1 combines with J gene TRBJ1-2, with D hard to call. Germline CDR1 and CDR2: SGHRS and YFSETQ. V dropped 0 bases and J dropped 3 bases, with 12 bases sitting between them. This CDR3 region has 15 residues.

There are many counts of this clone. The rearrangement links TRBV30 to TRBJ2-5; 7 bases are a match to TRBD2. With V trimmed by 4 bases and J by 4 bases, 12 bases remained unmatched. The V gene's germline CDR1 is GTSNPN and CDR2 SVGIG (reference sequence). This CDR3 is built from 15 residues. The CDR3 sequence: CAWNRAGTIGETQYF. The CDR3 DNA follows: TGTGCCTGGAATAGGGCTGGGACTATCGGAGAGACCCAGTACTTC.

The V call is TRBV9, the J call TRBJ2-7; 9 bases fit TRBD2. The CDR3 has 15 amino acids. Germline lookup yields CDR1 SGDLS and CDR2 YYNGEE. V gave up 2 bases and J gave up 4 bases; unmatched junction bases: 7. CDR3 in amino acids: CASSVGASGEYEQYF. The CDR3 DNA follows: TGTGCCAGCAGCGTCGGAGCTAGCGGGGAATACGAGCAGTACTTC.

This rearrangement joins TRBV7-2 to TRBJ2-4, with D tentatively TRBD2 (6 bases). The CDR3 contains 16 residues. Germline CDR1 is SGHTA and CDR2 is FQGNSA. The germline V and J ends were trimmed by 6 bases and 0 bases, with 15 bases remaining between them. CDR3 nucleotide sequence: TGTGCCAGCAGGGAGCCGGGCGGGAAAGCCAAAAACATTCAGTACTTC. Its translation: CASREPGGKAKNIQYF. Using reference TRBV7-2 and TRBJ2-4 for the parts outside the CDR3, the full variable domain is GAGVSQSPSNKVTEKGKDVELRCDPISGHTALYWYRQSLGQGLEFLIYFQGNSAPDKSGLPSDRFSAERTGGSVSTLTIQRTQQEDSAVYLCASREPGGKAKNIQYFGAGTRLSVL.

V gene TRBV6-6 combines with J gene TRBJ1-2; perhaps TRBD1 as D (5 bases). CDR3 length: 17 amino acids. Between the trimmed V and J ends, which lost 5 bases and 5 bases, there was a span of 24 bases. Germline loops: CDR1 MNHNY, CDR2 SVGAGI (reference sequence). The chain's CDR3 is CASSRTGIGSTSYGYTF. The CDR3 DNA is TGTGCCAGCAGTCGTACAGGTATAGGATCCACGAGTTATGGCTACACCTTC.

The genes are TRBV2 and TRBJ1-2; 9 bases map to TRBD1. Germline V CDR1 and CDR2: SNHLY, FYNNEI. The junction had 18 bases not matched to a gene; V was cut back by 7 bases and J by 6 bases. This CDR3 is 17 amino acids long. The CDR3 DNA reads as TGTGCCAGCAAAAAGGCCCCGACCGGGACAGGGCCCAATGGCTACACCTTC. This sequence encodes CASKKAPTGTGPNGYTF.

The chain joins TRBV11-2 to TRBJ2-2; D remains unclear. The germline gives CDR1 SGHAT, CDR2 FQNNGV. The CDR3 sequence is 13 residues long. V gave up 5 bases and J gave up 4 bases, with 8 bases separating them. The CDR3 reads CASSPLFTGELFF. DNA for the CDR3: TGTGCCAGCAGCCCCCTTTTCACCGGGGAGCTGTTTTTT. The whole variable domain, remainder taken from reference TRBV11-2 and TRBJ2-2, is EAGVAQSPRYKIIEKRQSVAFWCNPISGHATLYWYQQILGQGPKLLIQFQNNGVVDDSQLPKDRFSAERLKGVDSTLKIQPAKLEDSAVYLCASSPLFTGELFFGEGSRLTVL.

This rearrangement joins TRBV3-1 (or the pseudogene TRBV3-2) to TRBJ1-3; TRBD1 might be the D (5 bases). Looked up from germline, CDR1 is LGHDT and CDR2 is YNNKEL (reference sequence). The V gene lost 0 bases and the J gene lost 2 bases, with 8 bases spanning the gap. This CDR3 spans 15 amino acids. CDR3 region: CASSQEGGAGNTIYF. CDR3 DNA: TGTGCCAGCAGCCAAGAGGGAGGGGCTGGAAACACCATATATTTT.

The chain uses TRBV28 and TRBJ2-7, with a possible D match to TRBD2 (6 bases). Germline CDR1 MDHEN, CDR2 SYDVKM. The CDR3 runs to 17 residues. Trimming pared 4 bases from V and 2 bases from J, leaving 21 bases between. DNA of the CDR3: TGTGCCAGCAGTTCCCCCCAGGCGGCGGGACTCCCCTACGAGCAGTACTTC. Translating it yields CASSSPQAAGLPYEQYF.

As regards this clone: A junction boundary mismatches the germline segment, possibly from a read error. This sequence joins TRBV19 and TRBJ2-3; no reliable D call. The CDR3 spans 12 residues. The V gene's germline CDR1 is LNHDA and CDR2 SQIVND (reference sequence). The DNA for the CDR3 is TGTGCCAGTAGCTATAGCAGAGATACGCAGTATTTT. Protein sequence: CASSYSRDTQYF.

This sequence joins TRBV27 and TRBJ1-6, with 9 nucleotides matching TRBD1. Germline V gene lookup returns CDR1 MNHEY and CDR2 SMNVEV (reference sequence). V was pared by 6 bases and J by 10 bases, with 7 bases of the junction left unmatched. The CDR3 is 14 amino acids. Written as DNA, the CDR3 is TGTGCCAGCAGAGGGGACAGGGAACGATCACCCCTCCACTTT. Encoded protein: CASRGDRERSPLHF.